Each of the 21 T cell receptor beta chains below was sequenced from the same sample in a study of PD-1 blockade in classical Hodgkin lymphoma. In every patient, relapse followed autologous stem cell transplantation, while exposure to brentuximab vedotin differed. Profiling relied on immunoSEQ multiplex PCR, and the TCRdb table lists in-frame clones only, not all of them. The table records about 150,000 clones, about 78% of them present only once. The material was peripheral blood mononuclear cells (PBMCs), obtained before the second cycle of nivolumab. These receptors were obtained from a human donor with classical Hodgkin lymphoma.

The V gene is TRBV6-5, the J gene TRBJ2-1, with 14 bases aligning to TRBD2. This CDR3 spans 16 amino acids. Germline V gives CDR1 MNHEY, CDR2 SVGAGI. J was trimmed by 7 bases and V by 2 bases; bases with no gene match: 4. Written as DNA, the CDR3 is TGTGCCAGCAGTTACGCCGGGACTAGCGGGGGTAATGAGCAGTTCTTC. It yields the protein CASSYAGTSGGNEQFF.

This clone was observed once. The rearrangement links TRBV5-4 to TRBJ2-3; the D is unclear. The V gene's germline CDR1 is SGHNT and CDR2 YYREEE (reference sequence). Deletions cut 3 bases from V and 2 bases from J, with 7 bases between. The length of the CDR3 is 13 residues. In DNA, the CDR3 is TGTGCCAGCAGCTCGGCACACACAGATACGCAGTATTTT. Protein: CASSSAHTDTQYF.

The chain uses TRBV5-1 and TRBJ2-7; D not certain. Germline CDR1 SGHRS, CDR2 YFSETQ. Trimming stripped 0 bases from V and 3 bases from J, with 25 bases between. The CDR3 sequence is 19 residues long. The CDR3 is CASSLEPNLGLGTFYEQYF. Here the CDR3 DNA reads TGCGCCAGCAGCTTGGAACCAAACCTCGGGCTAGGAACTTTCTACGAGCAGTACTTC.

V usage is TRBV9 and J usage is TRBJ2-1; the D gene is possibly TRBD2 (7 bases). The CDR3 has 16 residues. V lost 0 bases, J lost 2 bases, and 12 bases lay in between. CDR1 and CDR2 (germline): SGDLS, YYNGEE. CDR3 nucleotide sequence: TGTGCCAGCAGCGTAGACCTGCGGGGGCCCTACAATGAGCAGTTCTTC. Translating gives CASSVDLRGPYNEQFF.

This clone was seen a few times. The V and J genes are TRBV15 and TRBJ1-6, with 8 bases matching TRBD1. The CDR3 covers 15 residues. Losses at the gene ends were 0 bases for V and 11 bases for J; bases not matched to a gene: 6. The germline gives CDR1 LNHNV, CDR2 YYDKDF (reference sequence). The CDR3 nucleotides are TGTGCCACCAGCAGAGATCGGGCAGGGGGCGCACCCCTCCACTTT. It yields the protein CATSRDRAGGAPLHF. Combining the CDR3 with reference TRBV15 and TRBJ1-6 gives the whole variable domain DAMVIQNPRYQVTQFGKPVTLSCSQTLNHNVMYWYQQKSSQAPKLLFHYYDKDFNNEADTPDNFQSRRPNTSFCFLDIRSPGLGDTAMYLCATSRDRAGGAPLHFGNGTRLTVT.

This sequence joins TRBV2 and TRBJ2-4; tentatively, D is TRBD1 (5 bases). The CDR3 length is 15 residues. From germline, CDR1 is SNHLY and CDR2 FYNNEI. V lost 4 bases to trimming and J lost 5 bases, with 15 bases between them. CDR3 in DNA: TGTGCCAGCAGTGGACTGGGCCTAGGGGAAAACATTCAGTACTTC. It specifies CASSGLGLGENIQYF.

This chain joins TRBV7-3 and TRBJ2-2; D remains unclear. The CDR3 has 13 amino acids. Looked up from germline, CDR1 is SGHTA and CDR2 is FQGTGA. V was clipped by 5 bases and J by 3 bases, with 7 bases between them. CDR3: CASSALYTGELFF. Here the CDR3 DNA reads TGTGCCAGCAGCGCCCTCTACACCGGGGAGCTGTTTTTT.

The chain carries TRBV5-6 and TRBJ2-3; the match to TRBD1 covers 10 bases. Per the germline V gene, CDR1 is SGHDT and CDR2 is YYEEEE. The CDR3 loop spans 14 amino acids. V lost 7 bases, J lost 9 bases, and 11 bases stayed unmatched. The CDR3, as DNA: TGTGCCAGCCGAGATTCCGGGACAGGGGACACGCAGTATTTT. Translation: CASRDSGTGDTQYF.

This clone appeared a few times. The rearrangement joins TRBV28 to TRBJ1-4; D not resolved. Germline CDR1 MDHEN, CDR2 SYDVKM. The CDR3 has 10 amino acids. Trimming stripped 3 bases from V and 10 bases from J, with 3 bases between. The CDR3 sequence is CASSFGKLFF. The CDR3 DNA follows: TGTGCCAGCAGTTTCGGAAAACTGTTTTTT. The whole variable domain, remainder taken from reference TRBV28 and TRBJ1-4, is DVKVTQSSRYLVKRTGEKVFLECVQDMDHENMFWYRQDPGLGLRLIYFSYDVKMKEKGDIPEGYSVSREKKERFSLILESASTNQTSMYLCASSFGKLFFGSGTQLSVL.

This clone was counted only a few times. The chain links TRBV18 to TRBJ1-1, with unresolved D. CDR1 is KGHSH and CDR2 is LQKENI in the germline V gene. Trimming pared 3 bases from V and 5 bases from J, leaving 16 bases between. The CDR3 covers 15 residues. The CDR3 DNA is TGTGCCAGCTCACCCCTTAGCAGGAGTGGGACTGAAGCTTTCTTT. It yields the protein CASSPLSRSGTEAFF.

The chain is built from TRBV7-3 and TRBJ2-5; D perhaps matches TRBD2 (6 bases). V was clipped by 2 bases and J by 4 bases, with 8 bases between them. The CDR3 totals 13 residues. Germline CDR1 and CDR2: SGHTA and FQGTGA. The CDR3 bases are TGTGCCAGCAGCTTACAAGCGGGAGAGACCCAGTACTTC. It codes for CASSLQAGETQYF.

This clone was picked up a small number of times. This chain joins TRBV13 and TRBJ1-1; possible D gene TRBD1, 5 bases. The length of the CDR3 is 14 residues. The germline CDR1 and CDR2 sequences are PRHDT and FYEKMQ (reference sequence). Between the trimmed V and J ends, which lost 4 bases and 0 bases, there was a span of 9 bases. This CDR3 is CASSSRALNTEAFF. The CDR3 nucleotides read TGTGCCAGCAGCTCCAGGGCATTGAACACTGAAGCTTTCTTT.

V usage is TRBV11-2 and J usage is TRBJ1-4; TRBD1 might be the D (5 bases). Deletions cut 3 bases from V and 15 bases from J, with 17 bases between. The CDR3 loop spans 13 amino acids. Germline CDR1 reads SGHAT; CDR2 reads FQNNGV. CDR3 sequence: CASSLAAGDRVFF. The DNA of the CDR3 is TGTGCCAGCAGCTTGGCGGCGGGGGATCGGGTGTTTTTT.

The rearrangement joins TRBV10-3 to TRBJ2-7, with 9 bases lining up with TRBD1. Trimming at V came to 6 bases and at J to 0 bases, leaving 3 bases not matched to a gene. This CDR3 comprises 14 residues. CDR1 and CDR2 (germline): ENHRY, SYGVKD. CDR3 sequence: CAIRRDRDSYEQYF. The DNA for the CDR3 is TGTGCCATCAGGAGGGACAGGGACTCCTACGAGCAGTACTTC.

Here the CDR3 reads CASSVRDRGFYGYTF. CDR3 DNA: TGTGCCAGCAGCGTCCGGGACAGGGGGTTCTATGGCTACACCTTC. V gene TRBV9 combines with J gene TRBJ1-2; 11 bases are shared with TRBD1. From germline, CDR1 is SGDLS and CDR2 YYNGEE. This CDR3 has 15 residues. V gave up 2 bases and J gave up 4 bases; unmatched junction bases: 4.

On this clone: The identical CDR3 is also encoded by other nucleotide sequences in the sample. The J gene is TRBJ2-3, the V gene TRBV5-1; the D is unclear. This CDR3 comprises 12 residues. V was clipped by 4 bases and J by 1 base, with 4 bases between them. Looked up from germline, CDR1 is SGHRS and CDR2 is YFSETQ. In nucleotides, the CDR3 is TGCGCCAGCAGCCCTGGCACAGATACGCAGTATTTT. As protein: CASSPGTDTQYF.

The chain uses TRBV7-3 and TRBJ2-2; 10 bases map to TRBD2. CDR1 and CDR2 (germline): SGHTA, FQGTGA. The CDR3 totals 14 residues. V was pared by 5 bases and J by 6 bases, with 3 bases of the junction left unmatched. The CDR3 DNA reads TGTGCCAGCAGCGGCAGCGGGAGGGCCGGGGAGCTGTTTTTT. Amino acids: CASSGSGRAGELFF.

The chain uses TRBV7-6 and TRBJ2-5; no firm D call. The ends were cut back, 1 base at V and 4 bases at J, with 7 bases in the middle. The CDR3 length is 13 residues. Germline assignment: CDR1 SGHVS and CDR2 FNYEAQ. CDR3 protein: CASSLGSVETQYF. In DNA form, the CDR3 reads TGTGCCAGCAGCTTAGGGTCCGTAGAGACCCAGTACTTC.

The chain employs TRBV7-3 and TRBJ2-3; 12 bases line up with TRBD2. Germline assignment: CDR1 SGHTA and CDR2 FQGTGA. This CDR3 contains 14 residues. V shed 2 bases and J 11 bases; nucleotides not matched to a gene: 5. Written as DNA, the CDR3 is TGTGCCAGCAGCTTATGGCTAGCGGGAGGGGTGCAGTATTTT. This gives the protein CASSLWLAGGVQYF.

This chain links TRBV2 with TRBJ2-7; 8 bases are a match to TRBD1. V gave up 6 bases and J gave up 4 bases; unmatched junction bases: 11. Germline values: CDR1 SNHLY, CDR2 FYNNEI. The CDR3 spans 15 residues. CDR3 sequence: CASSARTGTPYEQYF. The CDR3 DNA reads TGTGCCAGCAGCGCCCGGACAGGGACTCCTTACGAGCAGTACTTC. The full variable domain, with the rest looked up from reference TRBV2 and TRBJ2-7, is EPEVTQTPSHQVTQMGQEVILRCVPISNHLYFYWYRQILGQKVEFLVSFYNNEISEKSEIFDDQFSVERPDGSNFTLKIRSTKLEDSAMYFCASSARTGTPYEQYFGPGTRLTVT.

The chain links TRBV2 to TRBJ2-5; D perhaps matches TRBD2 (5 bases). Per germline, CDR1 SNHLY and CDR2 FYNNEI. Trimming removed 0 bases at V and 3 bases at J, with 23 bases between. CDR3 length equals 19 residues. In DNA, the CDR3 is TGTGCCAGCAGTGAAGCTAAGGGAGCCTGGATTCGGCGGGAAGAGACCCAGTACTTC. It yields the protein CASSEAKGAWIRREETQYF.